Below, 8 T cell receptor beta chains from the same sample are listed, as sequenced in a study of response to subunit inactivated influenza vaccine. TCRdb re-analysed the RT-PCR reads in MiXCR, keeping a single row per CDR3 protein. This sample has hundreds of thousands of distinct CDR3 sequences, with approximately 10% found just once. In addition, the sample was reused for a study of T cells expressing NK-cell markers. That paper states: Generation of TCR beta cDNA was performed by 5'RACE template switching incorporating UMIs.

Sample: PBMCs from blood, taken on the day of vaccination. The receptors were sampled from a man aged 45-65 years who received an inactivated influenza vaccine.

This chain uses TRBV3-1 with TRBJ2-5, with D unclear. There are 12 residues in the CDR3. Germline V lookup: CDR1 LGHDT, CDR2 YNNKEL (reference sequence). The germline V and J ends were trimmed by 1 base and 5 bases, with 5 bases remaining between them. CDR3 loop: CASSQARETQYF. The CDR3 DNA is TGTGCCAGCAGCCAAGCCCGGGAGACCCAGTACTTC.

This clonotype appeared many times. The chain joins TRBV12-3 or TRBV12-4 to TRBJ1-1, with unresolved D. V lost 3 bases and J 1 base, leaving 6 bases between the germline ends. This CDR3 is 13 amino acids long. The CDR3: CASSFGSNTEAFF. Written as DNA, the CDR3 is TGTGCCAGCAGTTTTGGATCGAACACTGAAGCTTTCTTT.

This clonotype was seen at least ten times. The gene calls are TRBV7-2 and TRBJ1-1; D not resolved. V was clipped by 6 bases and J by 1 base, with 12 bases between them. The CDR3 has 14 residues. Germline V gives CDR1 SGHTA, CDR2 FQGNSA. CDR3 sequence: CASSLRQANTEAFF. For the CDR3, the DNA is TGTGCCAGCAGTTTAAGGCAGGCGAACACTGAAGCTTTCTTT. The full variable domain, its missing parts supplied by reference TRBV7-2 and TRBJ1-1, is GAGVSQSPSNKVTEKGKDVELRCDPISGHTALYWYRQSLGQGLEFLIYFQGNSAPDKSGLPSDRFSAERTGGSVSTLTIQRTQQEDSAVYLCASSLRQANTEAFFGQGTRLTVV.

This clonotype was picked up many times. The chain employs TRBV4-3 and TRBJ2-6; 7 positions match TRBD1. The ends lost 1 base at V and 0 bases at J; junction bases unmatched: 6. Germline V lookup: CDR1 LGHNA, CDR2 YSLEER. The CDR3 contains 18 residues. The CDR3 nucleotides are TGCGCCAGCAGCCAAGGGGGGACAGAAAGCTCTGGGGCCAACGTCCTGACTTTC. Translating gives CASSQGGTESSGANVLTF.

The chain employs TRBV7-2 and TRBJ2-7; perhaps TRBD1 as D (5 bases). The CDR3 totals 13 residues. V shed 2 bases and J shed 2 bases, with 7 bases lying between them. Germline CDR1 reads SGHTA; CDR2 reads FQGNSA. CDR3 sequence reads: CASSLRRAYEQYF. The CDR3 region has the DNA TGTGCCAGCAGCTTACGCAGGGCCTACGAGCAGTACTTC.

This clonotype was counted a few times. DNA for the CDR3: TGTGCCAGCAGCAGGGGTTGGACAGAGAACACTGAAGCTTTCTTT. Protein sequence: CASSRGWTENTEAFF. This chain connects TRBV6-1 to TRBJ1-1, with a tentative D call TRBD1 (6 bases). The CDR3 has 15 amino acids. Trimming pared 6 bases from V and 1 base from J, leaving 15 bases between. Germline CDR1 MNHNS, CDR2 SASEGT.

This chain joins TRBV10-2 and TRBJ2-5; 7 bases agree with TRBD2. The length of the CDR3 is 13 residues. J was trimmed by 2 bases and V by 8 bases; bases with no gene match: 5. The germline CDR1 and CDR2 sequences are WSHSY and SAAADI. The CDR3 loop reads CASGTTRQETQYF. The CDR3 DNA is TGCGCCAGCGGGACTACCCGACAAGAGACCCAGTACTTC.

This clonotype was counted at least ten times. The chain links TRBV5-1 to TRBJ1-1; D remains unclear. The V gene's germline CDR1 is SGHRS and CDR2 YFSETQ. Trimming shortened V by 5 bases and J by 1 base, and 9 bases separated the two germline ends. This CDR3 region has 13 residues. The CDR3 loop is CASRAIENTEAFF. The CDR3, as DNA: TGCGCCAGCAGGGCAATTGAGAACACTGAAGCTTTCTTT.